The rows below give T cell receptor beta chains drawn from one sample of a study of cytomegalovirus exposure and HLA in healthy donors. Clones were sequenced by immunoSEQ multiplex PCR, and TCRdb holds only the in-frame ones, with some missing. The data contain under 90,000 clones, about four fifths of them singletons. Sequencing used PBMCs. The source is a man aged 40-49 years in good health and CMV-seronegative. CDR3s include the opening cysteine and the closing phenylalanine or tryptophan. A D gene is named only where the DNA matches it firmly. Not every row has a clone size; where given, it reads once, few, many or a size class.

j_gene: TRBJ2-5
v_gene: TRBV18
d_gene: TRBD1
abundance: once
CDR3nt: TGTGCCAGCTCACCGCGCCTCGGCGACAGGGGTAGGGAGACCCAGTACTTC
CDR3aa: CASSPRLGDRGRETQYF

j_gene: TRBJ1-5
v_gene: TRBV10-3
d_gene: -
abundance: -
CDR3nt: TGTGCCATCAGTGCCGAAGGGGTTGGGTCCCAGCATTTT
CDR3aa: CAISAEGVGSQHF

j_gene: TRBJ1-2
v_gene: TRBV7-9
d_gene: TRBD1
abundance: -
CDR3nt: TGTTCCAGCACCCAGGGGGAGGCTGGCTACACCTTC
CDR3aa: CSSTQGEAGYTF

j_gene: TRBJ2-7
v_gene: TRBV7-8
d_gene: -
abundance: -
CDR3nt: TGTGCCAGCAGCTTAGTCCAGGGTCCTACCCGCGAGCAGTACTTC
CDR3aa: CASSLVQGPTREQYF

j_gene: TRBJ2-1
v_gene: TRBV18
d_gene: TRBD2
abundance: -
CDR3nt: TGTGCCAGCTCACCGAGATCGGGGGGAGGTGGTAGTAATGAGCAGTTCTTC
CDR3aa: CASSPRSGGGGSNEQFF

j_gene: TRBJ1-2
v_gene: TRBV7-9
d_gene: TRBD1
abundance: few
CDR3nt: TGTGCCAGCAGCTGGACAGGAAGTAACTATGGCTACACCTTC
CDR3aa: CASSWTGSNYGYTF

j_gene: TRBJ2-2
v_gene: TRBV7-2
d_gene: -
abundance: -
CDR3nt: TGTGCCAGCAGCTTATCTCCCAGGAACACCGGGGAGCTGTTTTTT
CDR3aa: CASSLSPRNTGELFF

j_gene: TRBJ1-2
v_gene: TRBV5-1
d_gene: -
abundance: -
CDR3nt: TGTGCCAGCAGCACATCCAAATACTCGGGCTATGGCTACACCTTC
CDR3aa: CASSTSKYSGYGYTF

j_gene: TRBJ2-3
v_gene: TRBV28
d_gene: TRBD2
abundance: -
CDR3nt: TGTGCCAGCAGCCCCCGACTAGCCGGTCGCACAGATACGCAGTATTTT
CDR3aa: CASSPRLAGRTDTQYF

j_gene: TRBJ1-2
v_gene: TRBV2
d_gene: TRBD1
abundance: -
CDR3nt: TGTGCCAGCTGGACAGGGGGCGGCGGGGGCTACACCTTC
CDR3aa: CASWTGGGGGYTF

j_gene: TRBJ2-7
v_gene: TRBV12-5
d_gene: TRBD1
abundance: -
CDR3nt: TGTGCTAGTGGTTTGGGACAGGGGGCGTGGGAGCAGTACTTC
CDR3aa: CASGLGQGAWEQYF

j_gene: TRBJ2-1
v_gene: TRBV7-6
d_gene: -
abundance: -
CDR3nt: TGTGCCAGCAGCCTTAGGGGGGGAACGCACAATGAGCAGTTCTTC
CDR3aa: CASSLRGGTHNEQFF

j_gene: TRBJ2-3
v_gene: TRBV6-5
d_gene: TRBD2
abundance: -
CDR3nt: TGTGCCAGCAGAACACTAGCGGGGGGCACAGATACGCAGTATTTT
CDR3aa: CASRTLAGGTDTQYF

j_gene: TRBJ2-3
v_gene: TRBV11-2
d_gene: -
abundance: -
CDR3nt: TGTGCCAGCAGCTCACCCGCGATCACAGATACGCAGTATTTT
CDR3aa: CASSSPAITDTQYF

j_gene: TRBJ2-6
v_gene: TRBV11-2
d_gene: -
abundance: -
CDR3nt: TGTGCCAGCAGCTCACAGGGTTTTGGGGCCAACGTCCTGACTTTC
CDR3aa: CASSSQGFGANVLTF

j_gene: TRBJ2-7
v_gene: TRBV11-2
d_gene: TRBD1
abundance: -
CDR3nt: TGTGCCAGCAGCCGGAGCCAGGGGGATAACGAGCAGTACTTC
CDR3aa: CASSRSQGDNEQYF

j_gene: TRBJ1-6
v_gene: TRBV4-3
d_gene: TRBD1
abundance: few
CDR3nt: TGCGCCAGCAGCATGAAACAGGGGGCTACGGATAATTCACCCCTCCACTTT
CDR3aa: CASSMKQGATDNSPLHF

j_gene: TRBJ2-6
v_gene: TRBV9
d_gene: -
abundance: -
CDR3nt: TGTGCCAGCAGCGTTTCGGCTGGGGCCAACGTCCTGACTTTC
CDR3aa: CASSVSAGANVLTF

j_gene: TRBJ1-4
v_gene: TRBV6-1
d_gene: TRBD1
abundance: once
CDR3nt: TGTGCCAGCAGTCCCAGACAGGGGTCTCCTGAAAAACTGTTTTTT
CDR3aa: CASSPRQGSPEKLFF

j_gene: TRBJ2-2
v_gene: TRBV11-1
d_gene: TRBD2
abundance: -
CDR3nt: TGTGCCAGCAGCTCCCCTAGCGGGGGGGTTCCTACCGGGGAGCTGTTTTTT
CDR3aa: CASSSPSGGVPTGELFF

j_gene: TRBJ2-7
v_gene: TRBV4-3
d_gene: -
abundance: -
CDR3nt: TGCGCCAGCAGCCAGAGAGATTTCTACGAGCAGTACTTC
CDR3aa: CASSQRDFYEQYF

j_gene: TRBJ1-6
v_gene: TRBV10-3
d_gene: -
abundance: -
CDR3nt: TGTGCCACCGGAGTCGAGGGGGAGGGTAATTCACCCCTCCACTTT
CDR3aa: CATGVEGEGNSPLHF

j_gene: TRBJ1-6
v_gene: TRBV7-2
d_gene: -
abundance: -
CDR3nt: TGTGCCAGCAGCTTAGTGGGGGCTCTGGGTTCACCCCTCCACTTT
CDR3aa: CASSLVGALGSPLHF

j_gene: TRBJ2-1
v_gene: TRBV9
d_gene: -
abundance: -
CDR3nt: TGTGCCAGCAGCGTCCCCGACAGTAAAGATGAGCAGTTCTTC
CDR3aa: CASSVPDSKDEQFF

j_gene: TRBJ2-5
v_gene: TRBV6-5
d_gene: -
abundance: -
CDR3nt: TGTGCCAGCAGCCTCTCGACCGGGAGACAAGAGACCCAGTACTTC
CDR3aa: CASSLSTGRQETQYF

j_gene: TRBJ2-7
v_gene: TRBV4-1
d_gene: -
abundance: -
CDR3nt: TGCGCCAGCAGCCAAGTCCCCGACAGCCCCTACGAGCAGTACTTC
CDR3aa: CASSQVPDSPYEQYF

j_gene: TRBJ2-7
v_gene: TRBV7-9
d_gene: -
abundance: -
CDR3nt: TGTTCCAGCAGCCACGAGTACTACGAGCAGTACTTC
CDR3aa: CSSSHEYYEQYF

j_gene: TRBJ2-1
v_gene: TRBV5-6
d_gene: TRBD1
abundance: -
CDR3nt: TGTGCCAGCAGAGGGGGACAGGGGTACAATGAGCAGTTCTTC
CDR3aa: CASRGGQGYNEQFF

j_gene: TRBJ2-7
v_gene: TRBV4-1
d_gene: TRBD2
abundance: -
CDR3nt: TGCGCCAGCAGCCCTCGGCTAGCGGGCTCCTACGAGCAGTACTTC
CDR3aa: CASSPRLAGSYEQYF

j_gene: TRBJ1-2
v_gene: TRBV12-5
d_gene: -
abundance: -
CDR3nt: TGTGCTAGTGGTTTGGTACCAGGGCCGGGAGCTAACTATGGCTACACCTTC
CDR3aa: CASGLVPGPGANYGYTF

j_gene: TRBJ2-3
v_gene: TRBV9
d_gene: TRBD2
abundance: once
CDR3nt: TGTGCCAGCAGCGGGGGACTAGCGGACACAGATACGCAGTATTTT
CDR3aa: CASSGGLADTDTQYF

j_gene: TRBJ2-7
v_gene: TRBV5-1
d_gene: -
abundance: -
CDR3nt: TGCGCCAGCAGCTTTCAGGGCGACCTCGACGAGCAGTACTTC
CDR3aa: CASSFQGDLDEQYF

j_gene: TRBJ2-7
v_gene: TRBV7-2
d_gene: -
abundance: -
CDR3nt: TGTGCCAGCAGCTTAATAAGGCTCCGAGGGTGGGGAATCGACGAGCAGTACTTC
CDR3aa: CASSLIRLRGWGIDEQYF

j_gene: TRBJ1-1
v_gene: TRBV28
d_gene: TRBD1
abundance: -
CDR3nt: TGTGCCAGCAGGCGACAGGGGGACACTGAAGCTTTCTTT
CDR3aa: CASRRQGDTEAFF

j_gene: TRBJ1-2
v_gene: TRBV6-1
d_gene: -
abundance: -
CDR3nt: TGTGCCAGCAGTGAATGTACTGACACCTTC
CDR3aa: CASSECTDTF

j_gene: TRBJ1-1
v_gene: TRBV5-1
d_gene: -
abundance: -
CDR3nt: TGCGCCAGCCAAGCCACAACAGGGATTACTGAAGCTTTCTTT
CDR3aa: CASQATTGITEAFF

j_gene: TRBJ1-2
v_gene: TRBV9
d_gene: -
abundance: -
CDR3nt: TGTGCCAGCAGCGTAGCGATAATAAACTATGGCTACCCCTTC
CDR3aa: CASSVAIINYGYPF

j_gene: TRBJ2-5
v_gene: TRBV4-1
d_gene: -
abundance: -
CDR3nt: TGCGCCAGCAGCCGAGGGGGAATAGATCAAGAGACCCAGTACTTC
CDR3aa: CASSRGGIDQETQYF

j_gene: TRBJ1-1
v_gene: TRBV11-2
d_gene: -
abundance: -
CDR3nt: TGTGCCAGCAGCTTTAGTGAAGGGGATGACGCTTTCTTT
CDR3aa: CASSFSEGDDAFF

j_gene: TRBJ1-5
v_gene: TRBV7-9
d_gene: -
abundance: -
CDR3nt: TGTGTCACGGGGGACAATCAGCCCCAGCATTTT
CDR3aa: CVTGDNQPQHF

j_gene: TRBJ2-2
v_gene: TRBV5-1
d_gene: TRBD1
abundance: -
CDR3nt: TGCGCCAGCAGCTGGGACAGTGCGAACACCGGGGAGCTGTTTTTT
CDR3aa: CASSWDSANTGELFF

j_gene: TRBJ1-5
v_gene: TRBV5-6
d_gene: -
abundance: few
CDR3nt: TGTGCCAGCAGCAGAAGGGAGAATCAGCCCCAGCATTTT
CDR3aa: CASSRRENQPQHF

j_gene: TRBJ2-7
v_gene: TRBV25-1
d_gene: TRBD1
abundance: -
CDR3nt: TGTGCCAGCAGGAACGCCATTGGACAGGGGAACTACGAGCAGTACTTC
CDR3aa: CASRNAIGQGNYEQYF

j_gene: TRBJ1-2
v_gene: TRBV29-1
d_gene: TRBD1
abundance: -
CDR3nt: TGCAGCTTCGAGAGACAGGGGAGGAATGGCTACACCTTC
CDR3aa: CSFERQGRNGYTF

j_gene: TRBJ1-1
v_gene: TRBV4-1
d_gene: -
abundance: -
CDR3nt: TGCGCCAGCAGTCCCATGCCAGGGGAGAACACTGAAGCTTTCTTT
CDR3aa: CASSPMPGENTEAFF

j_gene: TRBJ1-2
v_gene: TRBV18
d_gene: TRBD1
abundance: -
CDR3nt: TGTGCCAGCTCACCGGGACAGGGTTCCTATGGCTACACCTTC
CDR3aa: CASSPGQGSYGYTF

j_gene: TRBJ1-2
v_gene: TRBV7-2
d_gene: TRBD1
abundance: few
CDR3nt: TGTGCCAGCAGCTTAGCGATCGGGGGACAGGGGTGGTATGGCTACACCTTC
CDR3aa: CASSLAIGGQGWYGYTF

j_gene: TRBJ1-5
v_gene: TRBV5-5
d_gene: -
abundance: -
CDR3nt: TGTGCCAGCAGCCCCGAGACAGCTGAGCCCCAGCATTTT
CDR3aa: CASSPETAEPQHF